Below, 13 T cell receptor beta chains from the same sample are listed, as sequenced in a study of T cells expressing NK-cell markers. With the 5' RACE reads reprocessed, TCRdb shows one record per CDR3 protein and no DNA. The repertoire table contains 130,000 to 150,000 distinct CDR3 sequences. The sequenced sample consisted of blood T cells: a sorted CD56 or NKG2C T cell subset, CD4+ or CD8+ T cells, or bulk PBMC T cells (not recorded which). Receptor source: a man aged 18 to 30 in good health.

V usage is TRBV7-2 and J usage is TRBJ2-7. The CDR3 totals 15 residues. Germline values: CDR1 SGHTA, CDR2 FQGNSA. CDR3 protein: CASSFFTGPSYEQYF. The variable domain in full, completed from reference TRBV7-2 and TRBJ2-7, reads GAGVSQSPSNKVTEKGKDVELRCDPISGHTALYWYRQSLGQGLEFLIYFQGNSAPDKSGLPSDRFSAERTGGSVSTLTIQRTQQEDSAVYLCASSFFTGPSYEQYFGPGTRLTVT.

V and J are TRBV5-4 and TRBJ2-1; there is no DNA to check the TCRdb D call of TRBD1. Germline V gives CDR1 SGHNT, CDR2 YYREEE (reference sequence). The CDR3 is 13 residues long. This CDR3 is CASSSRGADEQFF.

The chain links TRBV25-1 to TRBJ2-1; TCRdb names TRBD1, which stays unverified in the absence of DNA. The CDR3 spans 14 residues. Germline CDR1 and CDR2: MGHDK and SYGVNS. CDR3 residues: CASSEYREYNEQFF.

This chain connects TRBV7-2 to TRBJ2-5; the D call from TCRdb, TRBD1, cannot be confirmed without DNA. The CDR3 extends over 11 amino acids. Per the germline V gene, CDR1 is SGHTA and CDR2 is FQGNSA. The CDR3 reads CATSGVETQYF. Full variable domain (rest looked up from reference TRBV7-2 and TRBJ2-5): GAGVSQSPSNKVTEKGKDVELRCDPISGHTALYWYRQSLGQGLEFLIYFQGNSAPDKSGLPSDRFSAERTGGSVSTLTIQRTQQEDSAVYLCATSGVETQYFGPGTRLLVL.

The chain recombines TRBV5-1 with TRBJ2-7; TCRdb's assignment of TRBD2 cannot be checked, as there is no DNA. The CDR3 spans 16 residues. CDR1 SGHRS and CDR2 YFSETQ come from the germline V gene. CDR3 protein: CASKGDGLAGMGEQYF.

CDR3 amino acids: CATSDPYRELNTGELFF. V and J are TRBV24-1 and TRBJ2-2; TCRdb gives TRBD1 as the D gene, but with no DNA this cannot be confirmed. CDR1 and CDR2 from the germline V gene are KGHDR and SFDVKD. The CDR3 runs 17 residues.

The rearrangement links TRBV14 to TRBJ2-7; no DNA is available, so the TRBD2 call from TCRdb remains unchecked. Germline V gene lookup returns CDR1 SGHDN and CDR2 FVKESK. The CDR3 length is 14 residues. CDR3 region: CASSQASGSYEQYF.

This rearrangement joins TRBV12-3 or TRBV12-4 to TRBJ2-3; TCRdb indicates TRBD1, and absent DNA this call remains unverified. The CDR3 has 14 residues. The CDR3: CASRDSLGTDTQYF.

This chain links TRBV29-1 with TRBJ2-1; without DNA, the TCRdb call of TRBD2 cannot be checked. The germline V gene has CDR1 SQVTM and CDR2 ANQGSEA. The CDR3 extends over 16 amino acids. This chain's CDR3 is CSVGGLAMSSYNEQFF.

V is TRBV7-2 and J is TRBJ2-2; TCRdb's D gene call, TRBD2, goes unchecked for lack of DNA. This CDR3 is built from 16 residues. CDR1 and CDR2 from the germline V gene are SGHTA and FQGNSA. The CDR3 region is CASSFITRELTGELFF.

The gene calls are TRBV6-5 and TRBJ1-4; no DNA is available, so the TRBD1 call from TCRdb remains unchecked. The CDR3 contains 15 residues. The germline CDR1 and CDR2 sequences are MNHEY and SVGAGI. CDR3: CASSYPDRALEKLFF.

The gene calls are TRBV6-5 and TRBJ2-5; TCRdb's D gene call, TRBD2, goes unchecked for lack of DNA. The CDR3 has 17 residues. Germline V gene data show CDR1 as MNHEY and CDR2 as SVGAGI. The CDR3 is CASSYLAGGLNQETQYF.

The chain carries TRBV4-2 and TRBJ2-1; without DNA, the TCRdb call of TRBD1 cannot be checked. This CDR3 has 14 residues. Germline CDR1 reads LGHNA; CDR2 reads YNFKEQ. CDR3 residues: CASSSITGGNEQFF.